Each of the 27 T cell receptor beta chains below was sequenced from the same sample in a study of blood T cell repertoires in COVID-19 (dated by TCRdb to between 2020 and 2021). The library was built by means of the immunoSEQ multiplex PCR assay. Imported from immuneACCESS, the table was reduced by TCRdb to in-frame sequences with V and J called. These copies leave out some clones; in studies compared against another copy, an unresolved V gene accounts for under half, and the cause of the remainder is not known. In all, the sample holds 150,000 to 200,000 clones, and roughly 84% of those were seen once. The biggest ten clones account for around 13% of the sample. Material for sequencing was PBMCs or T cells enriched from blood (not recorded which). The origin of the receptors is a woman in her sixties who had recovered from COVID-19.

CDR3 nucleotide sequence: TGCGCCAGCAGCTTACAGGGACCGCAATCTAACTATGGCTACACCTTC. Its protein is CASSLQGPQSNYGYTF. The chain joins TRBV5-1 to TRBJ1-2; weak D call: TRBD1 (6 bases). CDR1 is SGHRS and CDR2 is YFSETQ in the germline V gene. Between the trimmed V and J ends, which lost 2 bases and 0 bases, there was a span of 14 bases. The CDR3 sequence is 16 residues long.

The chain joins TRBV2 to TRBJ2-5; weak D call: TRBD1 (6 bases). V was trimmed by 8 bases and J by 5 bases, leaving 18 bases between them. This CDR3 contains 14 residues. Germline assignment: CDR1 SNHLY and CDR2 FYNNEI. The CDR3 sequence is CASCQRTEGETQYF. CDR3 coding DNA: TGTGCCAGCTGCCAGCGGACAGAGGGGGAGACCCAGTACTTC.

V gene TRBV27 combines with J gene TRBJ2-1; 8 nucleotides agree with TRBD1. The CDR3 has 14 amino acids. V shed 2 bases, J shed 9 bases, and the junction held 6 bases outside the gene matches. Germline-derived CDR1 and CDR2 are MNHEY and SMNVEV (reference sequence). The CDR3: CASSLRQGAPEQFF. CDR3 in DNA: TGTGCCAGCAGTTTACGGCAGGGGGCGCCTGAGCAGTTCTTC.

The V and J genes are TRBV5-8 and TRBJ1-4, with D tentatively TRBD1 (6 bases). The germline CDR1 and CDR2 sequences are SGHTS and YDEGEE. With 2 bases removed from V and 7 bases from J, the gap between germline ends came to 9 bases. The CDR3 sequence is 13 residues long. CDR3 DNA sequence: TGTGCCAGCAGCTTACAGGGTGGTGAAAAACTGTTTTTT. This gives the protein CASSLQGGEKLFF.

This clone came up many times. The chain combines TRBV19 with TRBJ1-2; D might be TRBD1 (5 bases). V dropped 3 bases and J dropped 4 bases, with 18 bases sitting between them. Germline-derived CDR1 and CDR2 are LNHDA and SQIVND (reference sequence). CDR3 length: 16 amino acids. DNA of the CDR3: TGTGCCAGTAGTATTACGGCCCGTGACAGCCTCTATGGCTACACCTTC. It yields the protein CASSITARDSLYGYTF.

The chain has TRBV19 and TRBJ1-2; weak D call: TRBD1 (5 bases). Per the germline V gene, CDR1 is LNHDA and CDR2 is SQIVND (reference sequence). The V end lost 3 bases, the J end lost 0 bases, and 26 bases lay between the germline ends. CDR3 size: 20 residues. The CDR3 sequence: CASSMMLGPGIGLSNYGYTF. The CDR3 DNA is TGTGCCAGTAGTATGATGCTTGGTCCAGGGATCGGATTATCTAACTATGGCTACACCTTC.

A note on this clone: The junction and the germline gene differ at one end; a read error may be behind it. The V and J genes are TRBV9 and TRBJ2-1, with 10 bases aligning to TRBD2. This CDR3 has 13 amino acids. Germline V gene lookup returns CDR1 SGDLS and CDR2 YYNGEE. The DNA of the CDR3 is TGTGCCAGCAGTGTAGCGGGAGGAAATGAGCAGTTCTTC. It codes for CASSVAGGNEQFF. The full variable domain, its missing parts supplied by reference TRBV9 and TRBJ2-1, is DSGVTQTPKHLITATGQRVTLRCSPRSGDLSVYWYQQSLDQGLQFLIQYYNGEERAKGNILERFSAQQFPDLHSELNLSSLELGDSALYFCASSVAGGNEQFFGPGTRLTVL.

The rearrangement uses TRBV4-1 and TRBJ1-6, with a possible D match to TRBD1 (6 bases). V was pared by 0 bases and J by 9 bases, with 9 bases between. CDR1 MGHRA and CDR2 YSYEKL come from the germline V gene. This CDR3 region has 14 residues. The CDR3 DNA reads TGCGCCAGCAGCCAAGAGAGCAGGGGTTCACCCCTCCACTTT. The encoded protein is CASSQESRGSPLHF.

This chain connects TRBV3-1 (or the pseudogene TRBV3-2) to TRBJ1-2; 7 bases match TRBD1. This CDR3 comprises 15 residues. V trimming: 0 bases; J trimming: 7 bases; junction bases outside the gene matches: 8. Germline lookup yields CDR1 LGHDT and CDR2 YNNKEL (reference sequence). The CDR3 nucleotides read TGTGCCAGCAGCCAAGATGTGGCAGGGGGAAGTGGCTACACCTTC. Protein sequence: CASSQDVAGGSGYTF.

This chain uses TRBV9 with TRBJ1-2, with a weak D call TRBD1 (6 bases). Germline values: CDR1 SGDLS, CDR2 YYNGEE. CDR3 length: 15 residues. V was trimmed by 0 bases and J by 3 bases, leaving 12 bases between them. CDR3 coding DNA: TGTGCCAGCAGCGTAGAGCAGGGGCTGGACTATGGCTACACCTTC. Residues: CASSVEQGLDYGYTF.

The V gene is TRBV5-1, the J gene TRBJ1-1, with 7 bases matching TRBD1. The CDR3 is made up of 14 amino acids. Germline loops: CDR1 SGHRS, CDR2 YFSETQ. After removal of 3 bases from V and 8 bases from J, the junction contained 10 bases not matched to a gene. Here the CDR3 DNA reads TGCGCCAGCAGCTACCTCCCGGGACAGCAAGAAGCTTTCTTT. Translated: CASSYLPGQQEAFF.

The chain has TRBV11-2 and TRBJ2-3; 8 positions match TRBD1. The CDR3 runs to 16 residues. With V trimmed by 2 bases and J by 1 base, 5 bases remained unmatched. From germline, CDR1 is SGHAT and CDR2 FQNNGV. The CDR3 sequence: CASSLPQTGGTDTQYF. CDR3 DNA: TGTGCCAGCAGCTTACCCCAGACAGGGGGCACAGATACGCAGTATTTT. Full variable domain (remainder filled in from reference TRBV11-2 and TRBJ2-3): EAGVAQSPRYKIIEKRQSVAFWCNPISGHATLYWYQQILGQGPKLLIQFQNNGVVDDSQLPKDRFSAERLKGVDSTLKIQPAKLEDSAVYLCASSLPQTGGTDTQYFGPGTRLTVL.

This CDR3 reads CASSYSGDNSPLHF. CDR3 DNA sequence: TGTGCCAGCAGTTACTCAGGGGATAATTCACCCCTCCACTTT. J is TRBJ1-6 and V is TRBV6-5, with a tentative D call TRBD1 (5 bases). Deletions cut 0 bases from V and 5 bases from J, with 5 bases between. Germline V CDR1 and CDR2: MNHEY, SVGAGI. The CDR3 runs to 14 residues.

The chain has TRBV28 and TRBJ2-1, with D tentatively TRBD2 (5 bases). Germline V lookup: CDR1 MDHEN, CDR2 SYDVKM. The CDR3 extends over 10 amino acids. Trimming removed 8 bases at V and 8 bases at J, with 7 bases between. The CDR3 bases are TGTGCCAGCGGAGGACATGAGCAGTTCTTC. Protein sequence: CASGGHEQFF.

Details on this clone: Relative to the germline gene, one junction end is altered; a read error may explain this. CDR3 DNA: TGTGCCAGCAGTCCCCTTGGACTAGCGGGAGGGCCGCACTTC. Its protein product is CASSPLGLAGGPHF. This sequence joins TRBV28 and TRBJ2-7; TRBD2 matches at 15 bases. The CDR3 loop spans 14 amino acids. The germline V gene encodes CDR1 MDHEN and CDR2 SYDVKM.

This chain connects TRBV29-1 to TRBJ1-2, with no clear D. V lost 5 bases to trimming and J lost 5 bases, with 9 bases between them. The germline V gene has CDR1 SQVTM and CDR2 ANQGSEA. This CDR3 contains 11 residues. DNA of the CDR3: TGCAGCGTTCTACGGTCTTATGGCTACACCTTC. Amino acids: CSVLRSYGYTF.

V usage is TRBV5-1 and J usage is TRBJ1-5; D is undetermined. CDR1 and CDR2 (germline): SGHRS, YFSETQ. The V and J ends lost 9 bases and 0 bases respectively, with 13 bases between them. This CDR3 has 14 residues. The CDR3 protein is CATWAEVSNQPQHF. The CDR3 DNA sequence: TGCGCCACCTGGGCGGAGGTTAGCAATCAGCCCCAGCATTTT.

The chain recombines TRBV18 with TRBJ1-4; D gene unclear. The germline V gene encodes CDR1 KGHSH and CDR2 LQKENI. The ends were cut back, 2 bases at V and 8 bases at J, with 9 bases in the middle. This CDR3 is built from 13 residues. The CDR3 bases are TGTGCCAGCTCACCATTCCGCGAGGAAAAACTGTTTTTT. Translating it yields CASSPFREEKLFF.

This clone occurred a few times. The chain carries TRBV19 and TRBJ1-5, with TRBD1 identical over 7 bases. Germline V lookup: CDR1 LNHDA, CDR2 SQIVND (reference sequence). Germline trimming cut 3 bases from V and 7 bases from J; bases unmatched to any gene: 6. The CDR3 extends over 14 amino acids. This CDR3 reads CASSISQGEQPQHF. CDR3 sequence (DNA): TGTGCCAGTAGTATTAGTCAGGGGGAACAGCCCCAGCATTTT. Looking up the rest from reference TRBV19 and TRBJ1-5 gives the full variable domain: DGGITQSPKYLFRKEGQNVTLSCEQNLNHDAMYWYRQDPGQGLRLIYYSQIVNDFQKGDIAEGYSVSREKKESFPLTVTSAQKNPTAFYLCASSISQGEQPQHFGDGTRLSIL.

V and J are TRBV5-8 and TRBJ1-5; tentatively, D is TRBD1 (6 bases). This CDR3 contains 15 residues. Germline CDR1 SGHTS, CDR2 YDEGEE. Trimming pared 0 bases from V and 6 bases from J, leaving 13 bases between. The CDR3 coding sequence is TGTGCCAGCAGCTTGGGTCAGGGGTTATTTCAGCCCCAGCATTTT. This translates into CASSLGQGLFQPQHF.

The chain combines TRBV30 with TRBJ1-2, with D unclear. V was clipped by 2 bases and J by 8 bases, with 21 bases between them. Per germline, CDR1 GTSNPN and CDR2 SVGIG (reference sequence). CDR3 length: 15 residues. The CDR3 bases are TGTGCCTGGAGTACTAAGGCAGCCCAGCCGAGGGGCTACACCTTC. It yields the protein CAWSTKAAQPRGYTF.

V usage is TRBV7-9 and J usage is TRBJ1-3; no clear D. The CDR3 runs to 17 residues. Germline lookup yields CDR1 SEHNR and CDR2 FQNEAQ (reference sequence). The V gene lost 1 base and the J gene lost 0 bases, with 13 bases spanning the gap. CDR3 loop: CASSLEPFLSSGNTIYF. As DNA, the CDR3 is TGTGCCAGCAGCTTAGAACCCTTTCTGAGCTCTGGAAACACCATATATTTT.

The chain uses TRBV2 and TRBJ2-7; no firm D call. The CDR3 is 12 residues long. Per germline, CDR1 SNHLY and CDR2 FYNNEI. The ends were cut back, 6 bases at V and 6 bases at J, with 12 bases in the middle. The DNA of the CDR3 is TGTGCCAGCAGACCTAGAAGAACCGAGCAGTACTTC. It codes for CASRPRRTEQYF.

This chain joins TRBV27 and TRBJ1-2, with 9 bases identical to TRBD1. The J segment lost 6 bases and the V segment lost 8 bases, leaving 13 bases of the junction unmatched. The V gene's germline CDR1 is MNHEY and CDR2 SMNVEV (reference sequence). CDR3 length: 15 residues. CDR3: CASAGTGFNIDGYTF. CDR3 in DNA: TGTGCCAGCGCCGGGACAGGGTTCAATATCGATGGCTACACCTTC.

The V and J genes are TRBV6-4 and TRBJ1-5, with a possible D match to TRBD1 (5 bases). V was shortened by 10 bases and J by 4 bases, with 17 bases between the two germline ends. CDR1 is MRHNA and CDR2 is SNTAGT in the germline V gene. CDR3 length: 14 amino acids. The CDR3 loop is CATRVWGENQPQHF. The CDR3 DNA reads TGTGCCACCAGGGTTTGGGGGGAGAATCAGCCCCAGCATTTT.

The chain joins TRBV3-1 (or the pseudogene TRBV3-2) to TRBJ1-1; maybe TRBD1 (6 bases). With 0 bases removed from V and 4 bases from J, the gap between germline ends came to 9 bases. The germline CDR1 and CDR2 sequences are LGHDT and YNNKEL (reference sequence). The CDR3 has 14 amino acids. This chain's CDR3 is CASSQEQGGTEAFF. CDR3 sequence (DNA): TGTGCCAGCAGCCAAGAACAGGGTGGCACTGAAGCTTTCTTT.

The rearrangement uses TRBV10-1 and TRBJ2-3, with 10 nucleotides matching TRBD2. Germline CDR1 and CDR2: WNHNN and SYGVQD (reference sequence). The ends lost 0 bases at V and 8 bases at J; junction bases unmatched: 2. The CDR3 extends over 14 amino acids. This CDR3 reads CASSESLAGGTQYF. DNA for the CDR3: TGCGCCAGCAGTGAGTCCTTAGCGGGGGGTACGCAGTATTTT.